Sequencing of this T cell receptor (beta chain) was carried out in a study of CD8+ T cells in alopecia areata. As part of sample collection, lesional scalp punch biopsies and peripheral blood were taken from alopecia areata patients. This clone occurred a few times. The antigen is not known. Regarding the study as a whole: Higher clonality than in normal scalp was seen in lesional scalp, especially alopecia totalis/universalis. Scalp sample data also include resident alphabeta T cells from normal skin.

Sequencing templates came from extracted RNA that was reverse transcribed into cDNA. TCRdb's copy holds only in-frame clones and misses some; the assay was immunoSEQ multiplex PCR. The data hold 100,000 to 150,000 clones, with less than 50% observed a single time. The receptor comes from a human donor with alopecia areata. The specimen was NKG2D-low CD8+ T cells sorted from blood.

In nucleotides, the CDR3 is TGCAGCGTTGAAGATAACGGTTCCGAGCAGTACTTC. This gives the protein CSVEDNGSEQYF. The rearrangement links TRBV29-1 to TRBJ2-7; D remains unclear. CDR1 is SQVTM, CDR2 ANQGSEA, per germline. CDR3 size: 12 residues. Trimming removed 0 bases at V and 6 bases at J, with 9 bases between.